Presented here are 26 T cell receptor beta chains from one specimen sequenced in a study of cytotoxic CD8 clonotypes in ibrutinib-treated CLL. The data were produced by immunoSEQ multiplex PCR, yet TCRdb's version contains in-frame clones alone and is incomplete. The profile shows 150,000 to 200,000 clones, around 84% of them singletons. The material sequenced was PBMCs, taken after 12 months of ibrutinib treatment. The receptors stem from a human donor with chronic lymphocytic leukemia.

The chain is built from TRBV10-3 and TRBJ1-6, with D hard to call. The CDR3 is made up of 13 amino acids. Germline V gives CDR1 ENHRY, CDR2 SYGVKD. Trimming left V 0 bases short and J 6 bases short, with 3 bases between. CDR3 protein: CAISESGNSPLHF. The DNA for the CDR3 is TGTGCCATCAGTGAGTCGGGTAATTCACCCCTCCACTTT.

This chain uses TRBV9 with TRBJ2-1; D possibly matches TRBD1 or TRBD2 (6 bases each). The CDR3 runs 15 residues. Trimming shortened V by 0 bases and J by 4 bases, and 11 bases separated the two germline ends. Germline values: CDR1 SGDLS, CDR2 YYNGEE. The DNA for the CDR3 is TGTGCCAGCAGCGTAGTTGGGGGGCAATACAATGAGCAGTTCTTC. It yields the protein CASSVVGGQYNEQFF.

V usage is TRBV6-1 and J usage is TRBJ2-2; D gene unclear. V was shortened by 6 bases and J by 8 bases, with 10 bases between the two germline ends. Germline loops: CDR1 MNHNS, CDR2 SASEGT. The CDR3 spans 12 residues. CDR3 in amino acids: CASRTRRGELFF. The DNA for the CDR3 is TGTGCCAGCAGGACCAGGCGGGGGGAGCTGTTTTTT.

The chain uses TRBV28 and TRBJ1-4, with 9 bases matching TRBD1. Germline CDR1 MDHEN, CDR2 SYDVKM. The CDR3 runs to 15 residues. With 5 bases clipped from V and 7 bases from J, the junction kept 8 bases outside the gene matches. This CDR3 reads CASSPSGQGFEKLFF. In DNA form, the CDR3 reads TGTGCCAGCAGTCCCTCGGGACAGGGATTTGAAAAACTGTTTTTT.

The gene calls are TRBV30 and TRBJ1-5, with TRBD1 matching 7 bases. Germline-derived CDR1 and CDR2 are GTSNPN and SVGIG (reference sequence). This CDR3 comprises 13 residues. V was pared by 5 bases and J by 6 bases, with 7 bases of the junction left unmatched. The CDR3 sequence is CAWARGLTQPQHF. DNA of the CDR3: TGTGCCTGGGCTAGGGGGCTGACTCAGCCCCAGCATTTT.

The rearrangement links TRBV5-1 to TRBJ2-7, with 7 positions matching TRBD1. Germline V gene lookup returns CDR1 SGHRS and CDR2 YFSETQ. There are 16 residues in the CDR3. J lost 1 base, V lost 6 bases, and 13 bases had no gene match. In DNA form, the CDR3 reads TGCGCCAGCATACCGGATCCGACAGGGCCTTCCTACGAGCAGTACTTC. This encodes CASIPDPTGPSYEQYF.

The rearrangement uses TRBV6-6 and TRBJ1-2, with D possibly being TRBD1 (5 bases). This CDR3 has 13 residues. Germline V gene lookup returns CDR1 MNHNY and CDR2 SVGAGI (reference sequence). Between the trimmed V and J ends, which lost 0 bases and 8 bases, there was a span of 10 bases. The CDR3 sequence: CASSYSQGGGYTF. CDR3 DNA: TGTGCCAGCAGTTACTCCCAGGGTGGGGGCTACACCTTC.

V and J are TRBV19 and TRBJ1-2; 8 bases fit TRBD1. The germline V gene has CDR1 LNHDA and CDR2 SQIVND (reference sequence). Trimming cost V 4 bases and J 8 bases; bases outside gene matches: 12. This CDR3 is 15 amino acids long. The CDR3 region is CASSTGGAVPWGYTF. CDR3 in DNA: TGTGCCAGTAGTACAGGGGGCGCGGTCCCGTGGGGCTACACCTTC.

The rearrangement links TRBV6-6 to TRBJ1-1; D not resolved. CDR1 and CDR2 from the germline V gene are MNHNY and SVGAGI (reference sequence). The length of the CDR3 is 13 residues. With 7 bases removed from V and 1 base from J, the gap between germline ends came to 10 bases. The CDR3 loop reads CASTLYGNTEAFF. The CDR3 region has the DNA TGTGCCAGCACTCTATACGGGAACACTGAAGCTTTCTTT.

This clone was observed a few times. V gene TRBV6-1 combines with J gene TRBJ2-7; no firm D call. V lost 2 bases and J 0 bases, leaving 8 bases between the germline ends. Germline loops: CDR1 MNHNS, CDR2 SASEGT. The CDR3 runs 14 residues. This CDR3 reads CASSEWVISYEQYF. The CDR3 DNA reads TGTGCCAGCAGTGAATGGGTAATCTCCTACGAGCAGTACTTC.

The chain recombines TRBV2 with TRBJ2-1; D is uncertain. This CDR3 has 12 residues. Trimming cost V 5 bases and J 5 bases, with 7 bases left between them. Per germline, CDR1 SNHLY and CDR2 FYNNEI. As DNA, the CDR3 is TGTGCCAGCAGTTACCATCACAATGAGCAGTTCTTC. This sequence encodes CASSYHHNEQFF.

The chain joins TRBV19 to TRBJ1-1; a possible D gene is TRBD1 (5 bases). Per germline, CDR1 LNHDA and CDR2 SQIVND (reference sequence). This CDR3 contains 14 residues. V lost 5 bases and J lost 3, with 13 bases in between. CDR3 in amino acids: CASSVGAGDTEAFF. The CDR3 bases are TGTGCCAGTAGTGTAGGGGCTGGTGACACTGAAGCTTTCTTT.

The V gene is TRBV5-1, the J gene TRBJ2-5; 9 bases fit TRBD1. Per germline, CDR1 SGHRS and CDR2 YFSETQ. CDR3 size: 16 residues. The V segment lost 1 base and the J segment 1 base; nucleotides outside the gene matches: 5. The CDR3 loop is CASSLTDRGSQETQYF. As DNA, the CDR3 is TGCGCCAGCAGCTTGACAGACAGGGGGAGCCAAGAGACCCAGTACTTC. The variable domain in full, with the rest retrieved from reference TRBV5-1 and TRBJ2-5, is KAGVTQTPRYLIKTRGQQVTLSCSPISGHRSVSWYQQTPGQGLQFLFEYFSETQRNKGNFPGRFSGRQFSNSRSEMNVSTLELGDSALYLCASSLTDRGSQETQYFGPGTRLLVL.

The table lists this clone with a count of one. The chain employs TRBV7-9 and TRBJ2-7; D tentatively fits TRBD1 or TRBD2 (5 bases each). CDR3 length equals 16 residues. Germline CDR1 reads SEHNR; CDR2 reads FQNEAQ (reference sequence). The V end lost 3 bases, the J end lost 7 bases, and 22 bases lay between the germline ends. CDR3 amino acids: CASSLVLPSGAGEQYF. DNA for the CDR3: TGTGCCAGCAGCTTGGTTCTTCCCAGCGGAGCAGGGGAGCAGTACTTC. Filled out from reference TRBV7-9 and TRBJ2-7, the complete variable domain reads DTGVSQNPRHKITKRGQNVTFRCDPISEHNRLYWYRQTLGQGPEFLTYFQNEAQLEKSRLLSDRFSAERPKGSFSTLEIQRTEQGDSAMYLCASSLVLPSGAGEQYFGPGTRLTVT.

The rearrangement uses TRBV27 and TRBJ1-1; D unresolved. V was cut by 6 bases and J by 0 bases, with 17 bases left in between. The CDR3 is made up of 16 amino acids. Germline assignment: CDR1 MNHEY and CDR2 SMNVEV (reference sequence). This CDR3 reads CASSFQPWTLNTEAFF. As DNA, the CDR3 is TGTGCCAGCAGCTTTCAGCCTTGGACCTTGAACACTGAAGCTTTCTTT.

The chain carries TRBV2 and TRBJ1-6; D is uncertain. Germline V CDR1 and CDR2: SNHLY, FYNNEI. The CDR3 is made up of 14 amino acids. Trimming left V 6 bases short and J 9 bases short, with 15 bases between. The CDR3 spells CASSQSWTASPLHF. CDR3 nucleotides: TGTGCCAGCAGCCAGTCCTGGACCGCTTCACCCCTCCACTTT.

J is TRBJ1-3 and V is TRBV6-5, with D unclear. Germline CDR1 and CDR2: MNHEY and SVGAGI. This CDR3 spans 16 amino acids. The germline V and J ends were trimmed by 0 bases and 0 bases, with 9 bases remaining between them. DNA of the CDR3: TGTGCCAGCAGTTACTCGATGTCCCACTCTGGAAACACCATATATTTT. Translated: CASSYSMSHSGNTIYF.

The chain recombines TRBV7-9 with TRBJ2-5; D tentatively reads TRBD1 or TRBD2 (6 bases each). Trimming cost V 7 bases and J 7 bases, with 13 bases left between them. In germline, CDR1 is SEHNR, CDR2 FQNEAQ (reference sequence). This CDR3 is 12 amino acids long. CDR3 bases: TGTGCCAGCACCCCGGGGGCCGGGACCCAGTACTTC. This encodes CASTPGAGTQYF.

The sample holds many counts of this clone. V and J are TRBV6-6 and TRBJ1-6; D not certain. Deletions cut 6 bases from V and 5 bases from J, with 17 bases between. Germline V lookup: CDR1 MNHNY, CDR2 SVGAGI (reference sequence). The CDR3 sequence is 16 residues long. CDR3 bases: TGTGCCAGCAGCAGACTTGGGCGCTTAAATAATTCACCCCTCCACTTT. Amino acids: CASSRLGRLNNSPLHF.

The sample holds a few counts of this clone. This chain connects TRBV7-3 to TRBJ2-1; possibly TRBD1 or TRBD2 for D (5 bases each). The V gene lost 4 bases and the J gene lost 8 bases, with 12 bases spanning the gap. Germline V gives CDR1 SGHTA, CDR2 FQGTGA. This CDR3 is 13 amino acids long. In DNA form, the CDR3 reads TGTGCCAGCAGCTCCCCGGGGCTCGATGAGCAGTTCTTC. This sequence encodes CASSSPGLDEQFF.

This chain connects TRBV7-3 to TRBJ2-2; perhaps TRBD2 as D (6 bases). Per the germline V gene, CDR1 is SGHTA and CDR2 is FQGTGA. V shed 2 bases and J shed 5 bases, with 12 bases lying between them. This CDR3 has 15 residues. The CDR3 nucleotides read TGTGCCAGCAGCTTATCTCTTGGAGGGACCGGGGAGCTGTTTTTT. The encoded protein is CASSLSLGGTGELFF.

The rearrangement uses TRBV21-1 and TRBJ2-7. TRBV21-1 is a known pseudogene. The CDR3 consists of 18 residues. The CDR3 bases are TGTGCCAGCAGCAAAGTTCAGACTCCAATCCACAGCTCCTACGAGCAGTACTTC. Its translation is CASSKVQTPIHSSYEQYF.

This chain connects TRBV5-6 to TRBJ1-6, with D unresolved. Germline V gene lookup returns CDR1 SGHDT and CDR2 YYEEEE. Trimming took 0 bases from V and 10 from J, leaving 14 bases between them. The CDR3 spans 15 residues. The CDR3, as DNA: TGTGCCAGCAGCTTGGATCGCTACGCTGGGTCACCCCTCCACTTT. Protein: CASSLDRYAGSPLHF.

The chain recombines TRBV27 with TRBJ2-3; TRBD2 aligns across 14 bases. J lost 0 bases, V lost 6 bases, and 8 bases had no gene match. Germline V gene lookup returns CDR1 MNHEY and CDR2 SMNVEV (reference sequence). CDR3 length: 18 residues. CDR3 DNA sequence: TGTGCCAGCAGACTGACTAGCGGGGGGGAATTCAGCACAGATACGCAGTATTTT. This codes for CASRLTSGGEFSTDTQYF.

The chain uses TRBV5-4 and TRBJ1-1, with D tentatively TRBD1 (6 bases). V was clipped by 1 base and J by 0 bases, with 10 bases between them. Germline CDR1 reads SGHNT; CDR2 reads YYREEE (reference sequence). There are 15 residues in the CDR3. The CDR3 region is CASSLNGDMNTEAFF. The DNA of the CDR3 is TGTGCCAGCAGCTTGAACGGGGACATGAACACTGAAGCTTTCTTT.

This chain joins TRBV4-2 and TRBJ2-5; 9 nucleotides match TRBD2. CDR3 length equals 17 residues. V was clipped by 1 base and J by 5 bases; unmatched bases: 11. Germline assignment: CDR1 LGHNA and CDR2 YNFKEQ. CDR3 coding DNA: TGTGCCAGCAGCCAAGTCAGCGGCGGGGGGGCGTACGAGACCCAGTACTTC. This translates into CASSQVSGGGAYETQYF.